This T cell receptor beta chain derives from a study of cytomegalovirus exposure and HLA in healthy donors. Only one count was recorded for this clone. This PCR relied on a set of 60 Vbeta primers and 13 Jbeta primers. Libraries were prepared by immunoSEQ multiplex PCR; TCRdb keeps only in-frame clonotypes and omits some of them. The sample contains approximately 190,000 clones, 78% of which appear only once. The CDR3 loop spans 13 amino acids. Germline CDR1 and CDR2: SGHAT and FQNNGV. V gave up 5 bases and J gave up 6 bases, with 11 bases separating them. V and J are TRBV11-2 and TRBJ2-1, with a tentative D call TRBD2 (5 bases). Sequencing was done on a sample of PBMCs. This clonotype was sampled from a woman in her twenties or thirties in good health and CMV-seropositive. The CDR3 region is CASSPRAGNEQFF. In DNA form, the CDR3 reads TGTGCCAGCAGCCCAAGGGCGGGCAATGAGCAGTTCTTC.